Given below is one TCR beta chain in context. This clone occurred once. Which antigen it targets is not known. Base qualities are missing; no much larger clone stands one base away. The data originate from a study of T cell changes during pregnancy in multiple sclerosis (dated by TCRdb to the late 2010s). Regarding the study in general: Changes in the T cell repertoire over the course of pregnancy were examined in this study in women with multiple sclerosis.

At the junction V is shortened by 11 bases and J by 1 base, with 11 bases in between. CDR1 and CDR2 (MDHEN, SYDVKM) derive from the germline V gene. Counted from cysteine to phenylalanine, this CDR3 has 12 amino acids. Kept here is only the CDR3 DNA, which spans 36 bases and is read in frame from base 1. The library was built by means of the immunoSEQ multiplex PCR assay. Held by TCRdb, this immuneACCESS table contains in-frame sequences only and omits some clones. Under half of the omission traces to an unresolved V gene where checked; the cause of the rest is unknown. The sample contains about 60,000 clones, around 97% of them found a single time. 2% to 3% of the sample belongs to the ten largest clones.

The TCR was taken from a female donor with multiple sclerosis, enrolled in a pregnancy study. Specimen: CD8+ T cells from peripheral blood mononuclear cells, collected after pregnancy. This sequence uses TRBV28 and TRBJ2-5; TRBD2 is a possible D gene, resting on 5 matching bases. The nucleotide sequence reads as follows: TGTGCCGGCTGGACTTTCCAAGAGACCCAGTACTTC. The encoded protein is CAGWTFQETQYF.